The clone carrying this T cell receptor (beta chain) was observed a handful of times. Antigen specificity is unknown. The data stem from a study of CD8 T cells in ankylosing spondylitis. TCRdb itself ran the 5' RACE reads through MiXCR, one entry per CDR3 protein. This sample yields around 770,000 distinct CDR3 sequences, of which 10% to 15% are seen a single time; under 0.6% belongs to the top ten. J was trimmed by 6 bases and V by 6 bases; bases with no gene match: 9. Germline V gene sequence: CDR1 MNHNS, CDR2 SASEGT. This CDR3 contains 14 residues. Study results and caveats: Earlier literature documents some of the motif variants in reactive arthritis synovial fluid and blood. A TCR beta motif of several highly homologous variants seemed to mark ankylosing spondylitis blood. Matched ankylosing spondylitis synovial fluid reportedly showed significant enrichment of disease-linked clones.

This sequence was found in a male donor with ankylosing spondylitis. Sequencing was done on a sample of blood, either unsorted or a sorted T cell fraction (not recorded which). The chain recombines TRBV6-1 with TRBJ2-7, with 9 positions matching TRBD2. For the CDR3, the DNA is TGTGCCAGCAGACCCGGCCTAGCGGGAATCGAGCAGTACTTC. This encodes CASRPGLAGIEQYF.